The 32 T cell receptor beta chains reported below all come from one sample, sequenced in a study of patients and donors after allogeneic stem cell transplantation. TCRdb independently ran MiXCR on the RT-PCR reads; one entry per CDR3 protein. This table holds roughly 960,000 distinct CDR3 sequences, under 20% found once. Sequencing was performed on blood, either unsorted or a sorted T cell fraction (not recorded which). These receptor sequences come from a human donor who was either an allogeneic HSCT recipient or a stem cell or donor lymphocyte infusion donor (not recorded which). It is not recorded whose cells these are; they may come from a transplant donor.

This clonotype has more than one count but fewer than ten. This sequence joins TRBV7-8 and TRBJ2-7, with D perhaps TRBD2 (6 bases). The germline V gene encodes CDR1 SGHVS and CDR2 FQNEAQ. The CDR3 is 15 residues long. V lost 1 base and J 3 bases, leaving 13 bases between the germline ends. The DNA for the CDR3 is TGTGCCAGCAGCTTAGGTGGAGGGCGCTACTACGAGCAGTACTTC. Translation gives CASSLGGGRYYEQYF.

This clonotype was detected only a few times. The chain couples TRBV27 to TRBJ2-1; TRBD2 matches 8 bases. The CDR3 totals 15 residues. Trimming removed 3 bases from V and 4 bases from J; junction bases left unmatched: 5. The germline gives CDR1 MNHEY, CDR2 SMNVEV (reference sequence). CDR3 in DNA: TGTGCCAGCAGTTTGCAGCGGGAGATATACAATGAGCAGTTCTTC. This sequence encodes CASSLQREIYNEQFF.

The chain employs TRBV24-1 and TRBJ2-1; D tentatively fits TRBD1 or TRBD2 (5 bases each). The CDR3 totals 17 residues. Trimming shortened V by 0 bases and J by 8 bases, and 19 bases separated the two germline ends. Germline loops: CDR1 KGHDR, CDR2 SFDVKD. The chain's CDR3 is CATSDLGAGPNGDEQFF. In DNA, the CDR3 is TGTGCCACCAGTGATTTGGGGGCCGGACCTAACGGGGATGAGCAGTTCTTC.

This clonotype has just a few counts. The rearrangement joins TRBV2 to TRBJ2-1, with 8 bases fitting TRBD2. Germline trimming cut 1 base from V and 8 bases from J; bases unmatched to any gene: 16. From germline, CDR1 is SNHLY and CDR2 FYNNEI. The CDR3 is made up of 18 amino acids. The CDR3 region has the DNA TGTGCCAGCAGTGAAGGGGTCGGGAGGGAGCCCACGAGGGATGAGCAGTTCTTC. Translating it yields CASSEGVGREPTRDEQFF.

The J gene is TRBJ1-2, the V gene TRBV10-3; D is ambiguous. The germline V gene has CDR1 ENHRY and CDR2 SYGVKD. Trimming took 2 bases from V and 1 from J, leaving 14 bases between them. The CDR3 has 16 residues. CDR3 sequence: CAISERGQSHNYGYTF. The CDR3 region has the DNA TGTGCCATCAGTGAGCGCGGCCAGTCACATAACTATGGCTACACCTTC.

This chain connects TRBV5-1 to TRBJ1-2; D uncertain. The V gene lost 3 bases and the J gene lost 3 bases, with 9 bases spanning the gap. The CDR3 length is 13 residues. Germline V gives CDR1 SGHRS, CDR2 YFSETQ. The CDR3: CASSSKLDYGYTF. The CDR3 DNA reads TGCGCCAGCAGCTCAAAACTTGACTATGGCTACACCTTC.

The chain uses TRBV14 and TRBJ2-2; 7 bases line up with TRBD1. Germline V gene data show CDR1 as SGHDN and CDR2 as FVKESK. The CDR3 is 15 amino acids. J lost 7 bases, V lost 2 bases, and 7 bases had no gene match. The CDR3 is CASSQRGRNHGELFF. The CDR3 bases are TGTGCCAGCAGCCAAAGGGGGCGGAATCACGGGGAGCTGTTTTTT. Variable domain in full (rest from reference TRBV14 and TRBJ2-2): EAGVTQFPSHSVIEKGQTVTLRCDPISGHDNLYWYRRVMGKEIKFLLHFVKESKQDESGMPNNRFLAERTGGTYSTLKVQPAELEDSGVYFCASSQRGRNHGELFFGEGSRLTVL.

The table lists this clonotype with a few counts. V is TRBV11-2 and J is TRBJ2-3; D may match TRBD1 or TRBD2 (6 bases each). The V gene lost 2 bases and the J gene lost 1 base, with 10 bases spanning the gap. This CDR3 contains 15 residues. Germline V CDR1 and CDR2: SGHAT, FQNNGV. For the CDR3, the DNA is TGTGCCAGCAGCTTACCGGGGGCCCGCACAGATACGCAGTATTTT. This translates into CASSLPGARTDTQYF.

This clonotype was seen a handful of times. This chain joins TRBV12-3 or TRBV12-4 and TRBJ1-5, with 10 bases identical to TRBD1. This CDR3 is 16 amino acids long. The ends lost 6 bases at V and 6 bases at J; junction bases unmatched: 11. The chain's CDR3 is CASRLGSGTGAQPQHF. The DNA of the CDR3 is TGTGCCAGCAGACTCGGGTCCGGGACAGGGGCTCAGCCCCAGCATTTT.

The CDR3 is CASSLGIGPHEQYF. The CDR3 DNA reads TGTGCCAGCAGCTTAGGGATAGGGCCCCACGAGCAGTACTTC. The genes are TRBV7-9 and TRBJ2-7; D is unresolved. Trimming stripped 1 base from V and 5 bases from J, with 12 bases between. Germline lookup yields CDR1 SEHNR and CDR2 FQNEAQ (reference sequence). This CDR3 region has 14 residues.

The rearrangement uses TRBV4-2 and TRBJ2-1; D may be TRBD2 (6 bases). Trimming shortened V by 4 bases and J by 3 bases, and 22 bases separated the two germline ends. CDR3 length: 18 amino acids. Germline V lookup: CDR1 LGHNA, CDR2 YNFKEQ. The CDR3 region is CASSLSTDGLTLYNEQFF. CDR3 coding DNA: TGTGCCAGCAGCCTTTCAACCGACGGACTAACTCTCTACAATGAGCAGTTCTTC.

This clonotype has just a few counts. This chain links TRBV11-2 with TRBJ2-2; D is unclear. The CDR3 runs to 15 residues. The V and J ends lost 4 bases and 4 bases respectively, with 13 bases between them. Per the germline V gene, CDR1 is SGHAT and CDR2 is FQNNGV. The CDR3 DNA reads as TGTGCCAGCAGCTCTACTCGGACGTTCACCGGGGAGCTGTTTTTT. Encoded protein: CASSSTRTFTGELFF.

The chain has TRBV12-3 or TRBV12-4 and TRBJ2-3; D is possibly TRBD2 (5 bases). The V and J ends lost 6 bases and 0 bases respectively, with 13 bases between them. The CDR3 runs to 15 residues. CDR3 amino acids: CASSNRGPSTDTQYF. DNA of the CDR3: TGTGCCAGCAGCAACCGGGGTCCTAGCACAGATACGCAGTATTTT.

The chain links TRBV5-5 to TRBJ1-2; the D gene is possibly TRBD1 (5 bases). Per germline, CDR1 SGHKS and CDR2 YYEKEE (reference sequence). Trimming shortened V by 4 bases and J by 3 bases, and 16 bases separated the two germline ends. CDR3 length: 15 amino acids. DNA of the CDR3: TGTGCCAGCAGCCGAGGCGGGACCAGGGACTATGGCTACACCTTC. Its protein is CASSRGGTRDYGYTF.

This chain connects TRBV6-1 to TRBJ2-7; 13 bases align to TRBD2. Per germline, CDR1 MNHNS and CDR2 SASEGT. The length of the CDR3 is 14 residues. Trimming cost V 10 bases and J 5 bases; bases outside gene matches: 8. Written as DNA, the CDR3 is TGTGCCACGGGACTAGCGGGATACGGGGACGAGCAGTACTTC. It encodes CATGLAGYGDEQYF.

This clonotype has a handful of counts. The chain carries TRBV20-1 and TRBJ1-5; tentatively, D is TRBD1 (6 bases). CDR1 is DFQATT, CDR2 SNEGSKA, per germline (reference sequence). The CDR3 runs 14 residues. Trimming left V 2 bases short and J 2 bases short, with 10 bases between. The DNA for the CDR3 is TGCAGTGCTAGAACAGGGTTAGGCAATCAGCCCCAGCATTTT. It codes for CSARTGLGNQPQHF.

Only a few counts were recorded for this clonotype. In nucleotides, the CDR3 is TGTGCCAGCAGTGCCCAACAGGCCGGGGAGCTGTTTTTT. It specifies CASSAQQAGELFF. The V gene is TRBV27, the J gene TRBJ2-2; maybe TRBD1 (5 bases). Trimming pared 5 bases from V and 6 bases from J, leaving 10 bases between. The length of the CDR3 is 13 residues. Germline V gene lookup returns CDR1 MNHEY and CDR2 SMNVEV (reference sequence).

The chain recombines TRBV7-2 with TRBJ1-5; no firm D call. V lost 2 bases to trimming and J lost 5 bases, with 13 bases between them. This CDR3 has 15 amino acids. Germline CDR1 SGHTA, CDR2 FQGNSA. CDR3 residues: CASSLSSRFDQPQHF. CDR3 DNA sequence: TGTGCCAGCAGCTTAAGTTCACGTTTCGATCAGCCCCAGCATTTT.

The CDR3 DNA is TGCAGTGCCCTCCGGGACGCATCATCCTACGAGCAGTACTTC. It is translated as CSALRDASSYEQYF. V gene TRBV20-1 combines with J gene TRBJ2-7, with D perhaps given as TRBD1 or TRBD2 (5 bases each). The V and J ends lost 6 bases and 1 base respectively, with 16 bases between them. The CDR3 is made up of 14 amino acids. Germline V lookup: CDR1 DFQATT, CDR2 SNEGSKA (reference sequence).

This clonotype was seen repeatedly, ten times or more. CDR3 nucleotide sequence: TGTGCCATCAAGCGGACAGACTCCTCTGGAAACACCATATATTTT. This codes for CAIKRTDSSGNTIYF. The chain recombines TRBV10-3 with TRBJ1-3; D is perhaps TRBD1 (6 bases). With 7 bases removed from V and 0 bases from J, the gap between germline ends came to 13 bases. Per the germline V gene, CDR1 is ENHRY and CDR2 is SYGVKD. This CDR3 is built from 15 residues.

This clonotype was detected a few times. The CDR3 reads CASSQGQGPSEQYF. The CDR3 bases are TGTGCCAGCAGCCAGGGACAGGGCCCGTCGGAGCAGTACTTC. The rearrangement uses TRBV7-9 and TRBJ2-7; 9 nucleotides align to TRBD1. The CDR3 runs to 14 residues. CDR1 SEHNR and CDR2 FQNEAQ come from the germline V gene (reference sequence). Germline trimming cut 5 bases from V and 7 bases from J; bases unmatched to any gene: 9.

This clonotype was seen more than once but under ten times. The gene calls are TRBV7-8 and TRBJ2-5; 9 positions match TRBD2. Germline CDR1 SGHVS, CDR2 FQNEAQ. The CDR3 extends over 17 amino acids. The ends lost 1 base at V and 4 bases at J; junction bases unmatched: 10. The CDR3 loop is CASSLEGGLAGRETQYF. The CDR3 DNA sequence: TGTGCCAGCAGCTTAGAGGGTGGTCTAGCGGGACGAGAGACCCAGTACTTC.

The chain employs TRBV12-3 or TRBV12-4 and TRBJ2-6, with D possibly matching TRBD1 (6 bases). The ends were cut back, 5 bases at V and 0 bases at J, with 17 bases in the middle. CDR3 length: 18 amino acids. CDR3 region: CASSPERTETSGANVLTF. The DNA for the CDR3 is TGTGCCAGCAGTCCCGAAAGGACAGAGACCTCTGGGGCCAACGTCCTGACTTTC.

The rearrangement uses TRBV6-1 and TRBJ1-2; TRBD1 matches at 10 bases. The CDR3 consists of 13 residues. Losses at the gene ends were 5 bases for V and 12 bases for J; bases not matched to a gene: 9. Germline V lookup: CDR1 MNHNS, CDR2 SASEGT. The CDR3 loop is CASSPADRGDDTF. The CDR3 DNA follows: TGTGCCAGCAGTCCCGCGGACAGGGGGGATGACACCTTC.

The gene calls are TRBV7-9 and TRBJ2-1; D uncertain. Looked up from germline, CDR1 is SEHNR and CDR2 is FQNEAQ (reference sequence). The CDR3 contains 13 residues. Trimming cost V 4 bases and J 7 bases, with 11 bases left between them. CDR3 amino acids: CASSSYMANEQFF. CDR3 DNA: TGTGCCAGCAGCTCCTATATGGCGAATGAGCAGTTCTTC.

This clonotype has just a few counts. This chain links TRBV7-9 with TRBJ2-3; 8 bases are a match to TRBD1. Germline CDR1 and CDR2: SEHNR and FQNEAQ (reference sequence). CDR3 size: 14 residues. The ends lost 5 bases at V and 6 bases at J; junction bases unmatched: 7. CDR3 protein: CASSPDRASDTQYF. In nucleotides, the CDR3 is TGTGCCAGCAGCCCGGACAGGGCATCCGATACGCAGTATTTT.

This clonotype was observed a few times. The CDR3 is CASTPTAGGGNEQFF. In DNA, the CDR3 is TGTGCCAGCACCCCCACAGCGGGGGGAGGCAATGAGCAGTTCTTC. The chain is built from TRBV25-1 and TRBJ2-1; 9 nucleotides line up with TRBD2. The V gene's germline CDR1 is MGHDK and CDR2 SYGVNS. J lost 6 bases, V lost 7 bases, and 10 bases had no gene match. The CDR3 is 15 amino acids.

The genes are TRBV18 and TRBJ2-5; the match to TRBD2 covers 7 bases. CDR3 length: 17 amino acids. V trimming: 0 bases; J trimming: 0 bases; junction bases outside the gene matches: 7. The germline V gene has CDR1 KGHSH and CDR2 LQKENI. CDR3 amino acids: CASSPPEAGLYQETQYF. In nucleotides, the CDR3 is TGTGCCAGCTCACCACCCGAAGCGGGATTGTACCAAGAGACCCAGTACTTC.

The V gene is TRBV11-1, the J gene TRBJ2-5; 12 bases line up with TRBD2. V lost 6 bases to trimming and J lost 5 bases; unmatched junction nucleotides: 7. Germline values: CDR1 SGHAT, CDR2 FQDESV (reference sequence). The CDR3 is 15 residues long. As DNA, the CDR3 is TGTGCCAGCAGTCCCCGACTAGCGGGGGTGGAGACCCAGTACTTC. It translates to CASSPRLAGVETQYF.

The chain is built from TRBV7-2 and TRBJ1-2, with D perhaps TRBD1 (5 bases). CDR1 is SGHTA and CDR2 is FQGNSA in the germline V gene. CDR3 length: 15 amino acids. Trimming shortened V by 1 base and J by 1 base, and 10 bases separated the two germline ends. The CDR3: CASSLEGPSNYGYTF. The CDR3 DNA is TGTGCCAGCAGCTTAGAGGGGCCCAGTAACTATGGCTACACCTTC.

This clonotype was recorded at least ten times. Its ends do not fully match the called genes, so a read error is possible. This sequence joins TRBV7-7 and TRBJ2-1; TRBD2 matches 9 bases. Germline CDR1 and CDR2: SSHAT and FNYEAQ (reference sequence). The CDR3 spans 15 residues. The CDR3: CASSPGTSFGNEQFF. In nucleotides, the CDR3 is TGTGCTAGCAGCCCCGGGACTAGCTTTGGCAATGAGCAGTTCTTC.

This clonotype was counted between two and nine times. This CDR3 is CASGTEGLAGDYNEQFF. The CDR3 bases are TGTGCCAGTGGAACAGAGGGACTAGCGGGTGATTACAATGAGCAGTTCTTC. The V gene is TRBV6-1, the J gene TRBJ2-1, with 12 bases that match TRBD2. V trimming: 9 bases; J trimming: 4 bases; junction bases outside the gene matches: 13. Germline V gives CDR1 MNHNS, CDR2 SASEGT. The CDR3 covers 17 residues.